These 13 T cell receptor beta chains were all obtained from the same sample, sequenced in a study of post-analysis software for immune sequencing data. Findings and caveats of the study: TRBV5-6, TRBV5-1 and TRBV20-1 were among four or five TRBV segments more frequent in patients than controls.

The authors incorporated unique molecular identifiers into the TCR beta cDNA libraries. TCRdb re-called the PCR reads with MiXCR, one entry per CDR3 protein. The table shows about 820,000 distinct CDR3 sequences, with about 50% occurring only once. No antigen has been assigned to these receptors. The sample was blood. These receptors were collected from a girl aged 5 to 17 with multiple sclerosis.

J is TRBJ2-5 and V is TRBV6-5; D may be TRBD2 (6 bases). TRBJ2-7 explains the end of the DNA better; the J call may be wrong. The CDR3 extends over 13 amino acids. Per the germline V gene, CDR1 is MNHEY and CDR2 is SVGAGI. The CDR3 nucleotides read TGTGCCAGCAGTGGCGGGACCACGTACGAGCAGTACTTC. Translation gives CASSGGTTYEQYF.

The gene calls are TRBV12-3 or TRBV12-4 and TRBJ2-7; no reliable D call. This CDR3 region has 12 residues. Trimming removed 5 bases at V and 3 bases at J, with 8 bases between. In nucleotides, the CDR3 is TGTGCCAGCAGTGAGGCACTCTACGAGCAGTACTTC. It is translated as CASSEALYEQYF.

The chain uses TRBV7-2 and TRBJ2-7, with D uncertain. This CDR3 is 13 amino acids long. V shed 5 bases and J shed 7 bases, with 15 bases lying between them. Per germline, CDR1 SGHTA and CDR2 FQGNSA. The CDR3 reads CASSPLAPGEQYF. CDR3 nucleotides: TGTGCCAGCAGCCCCTTGGCCCCCGGTGAGCAGTACTTC.

Here the CDR3 DNA reads TGTGCCAGCAGCTTTACAGGGGAAGGGGCCAACGTCCTGACTTTC. Translating it yields CASSFTGEGANVLTF. This sequence joins TRBV7-9 and TRBJ2-6, with 7 positions matching TRBD1. Unmatched junction bases numbered 3, after V lost 3 bases and J lost 4 bases. The CDR3 consists of 15 residues. The germline CDR1 and CDR2 sequences are SEHNR and FQNEAQ (reference sequence). Filled out from reference TRBV7-9 and TRBJ2-6, the complete variable domain reads DTGVSQNPRHKITKRGQNVTFRCDPISEHNRLYWYRQTLGQGPEFLTYFQNEAQLEKSRLLSDRFSAERPKGSFSTLEIQRTEQGDSAMYLCASSFTGEGANVLTFGAGSRLTVL.

This clonotype was picked up one time. The chain links TRBV28 to TRBJ2-1; 9 bases are a match to TRBD1. The V gene end was trimmed by 1 base and the J gene end by 9 bases; junction bases not matched to a gene: 10. Germline CDR1 reads MDHEN; CDR2 reads SYDVKM. This CDR3 has 16 amino acids. In nucleotides, the CDR3 is TGTGCCAGCAGTTTATCCCCGGGACAGGGAATGATTGAGCAGTTCTTC. This sequence encodes CASSLSPGQGMIEQFF.

The genes are TRBV7-3 and TRBJ2-6; tentative D call: TRBD1 (6 bases). Germline CDR1 reads SGHTA; CDR2 reads FQGTGA. The CDR3 has 16 amino acids. Trimming cost V 8 bases and J 2 bases, with 16 bases left between them. For the CDR3, the DNA is TGTGCCAGCGCCCGGCCAGGGGAGCCTGGGGCCAACGTCCTGACTTTC. This codes for CASARPGEPGANVLTF.

This chain uses TRBV12-3 or TRBV12-4 with TRBJ2-1; D may be TRBD1 (6 bases). Trimming took off 6 bases at V and 5 bases at J, with 17 bases between the two ends. The CDR3 is 15 residues long. The CDR3 is CASRSTGLKDNEQFF. The CDR3 DNA reads TGTGCCAGCAGGTCCACAGGGCTCAAGGACAATGAGCAGTTCTTC.

V and J are TRBV27 and TRBJ1-1; 10 bases line up with TRBD1. Germline V gene sequence: CDR1 MNHEY, CDR2 SMNVEV (reference sequence). Losses at the gene ends were 6 bases for V and 0 bases for J; bases not matched to a gene: 4. CDR3 length: 15 residues. CDR3 sequence: CASSRQGAMNTEAFF. In DNA, the CDR3 is TGTGCCAGCAGCAGACAGGGGGCCATGAACACTGAAGCTTTCTTT.

J is TRBJ2-1 and V is TRBV7-9; 8 bases fit TRBD1. CDR3 length: 14 residues. Trimming cost V 5 bases and J 4 bases; bases outside gene matches: 4. CDR1 is SEHNR and CDR2 is FQNEAQ in the germline V gene (reference sequence). CDR3 DNA: TGTGCCAGCAGCACCTACAGGGGGTACAATGAGCAGTTCTTC. Protein product: CASSTYRGYNEQFF.

The table lists this clonotype with a few counts. This chain links TRBV5-1 with TRBJ2-1; D not certain. Germline V gene data show CDR1 as SGHRS and CDR2 as YFSETQ. The ends were cut back, 0 bases at V and 0 bases at J, with 7 bases in the middle. The CDR3 contains 15 residues. In nucleotides, the CDR3 is TGCGCCAGCAGCTTGGAGGAACCCTCCTACAATGAGCAGTTCTTC. Residues: CASSLEEPSYNEQFF.

The chain has TRBV27 and TRBJ2-4; 7 positions match TRBD2. TRBJ2-7 explains the end of the DNA better; the J call may be wrong. This CDR3 is 18 amino acids long. Germline lookup yields CDR1 MNHEY and CDR2 SMNVEV (reference sequence). The CDR3 here is CASSRLRSGTLGTYEQYF. DNA of the CDR3: TGTGCCAGCAGCCGGCTAAGAAGCGGGACCCTGGGGACCTACGAGCAGTACTTC.

The rearrangement links TRBV5-1 to TRBJ1-5; possible D gene TRBD1, 6 bases. Germline V gene lookup returns CDR1 SGHRS and CDR2 YFSETQ. The CDR3 totals 14 residues. V lost 3 bases, J lost 6 bases, and 13 bases lay in between. The CDR3 is CASSSEGGAQPQHF. Here the CDR3 DNA reads TGCGCCAGCAGCTCCGAGGGGGGGGCTCAGCCCCAGCATTTT.

The CDR3 sequence: CSAETGTAEETQYF. CDR3 DNA sequence: TGCAGTGCAGAGACCGGGACCGCCGAAGAGACCCAGTACTTC. The chain recombines TRBV20-1 with TRBJ2-7, with D perhaps assigned TRBD1 or TRBD2 (5 bases each). The J call may be in error: the DNA end matches TRBJ2-5 better. Germline V gene data show CDR1 as DFQATT and CDR2 as SNEGSKA (reference sequence). The CDR3 totals 14 residues.